The present T cell receptor beta chain was sequenced within a study of T cell changes during pregnancy in multiple sclerosis. The V gene's germline CDR1 is MNHNS and CDR2 SASEGT. V lost 1 base and J lost 3, with 6 bases in between. The CDR3 has 13 amino acids. The repertoire was sequenced with immunoSEQ multiplex PCR; TCRdb's copy has only in-frame clones and lacks some. The sample has roughly 36,000 clones, roughly 91% seen once. The sequence was obtained from a female donor in good health, enrolled as a control in a pregnancy study. The sample in question was peripheral blood, obtained in the second trimester of pregnancy. V and J are TRBV6-1 and TRBJ1-2, with D uncertain. The chain's CDR3 is CASSEVEHYGYTF. CDR3 in DNA: TGTGCCAGCAGTGAAGTAGAGCACTATGGCTACACCTTC.